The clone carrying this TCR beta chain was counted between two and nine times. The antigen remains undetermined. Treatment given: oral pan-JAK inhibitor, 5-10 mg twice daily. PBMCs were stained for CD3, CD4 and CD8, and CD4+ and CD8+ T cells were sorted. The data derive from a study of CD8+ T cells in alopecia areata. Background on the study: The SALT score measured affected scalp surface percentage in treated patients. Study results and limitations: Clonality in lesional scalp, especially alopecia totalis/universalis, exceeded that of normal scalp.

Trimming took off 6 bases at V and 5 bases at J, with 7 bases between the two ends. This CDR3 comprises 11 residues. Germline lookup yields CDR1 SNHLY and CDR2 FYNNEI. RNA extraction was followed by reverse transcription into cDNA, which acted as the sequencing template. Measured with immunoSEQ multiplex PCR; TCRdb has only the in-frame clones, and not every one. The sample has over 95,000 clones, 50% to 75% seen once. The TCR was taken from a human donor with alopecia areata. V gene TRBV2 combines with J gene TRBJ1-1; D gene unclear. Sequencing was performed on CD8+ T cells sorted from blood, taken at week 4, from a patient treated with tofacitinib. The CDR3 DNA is TGTGCCAGCAGACGAATTACTGAAGCTTTCTTT. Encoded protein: CASRRITEAFF.